The 6 T cell receptor beta chains below were found in one sample sequenced in a study of T cell repertoires in cytomegalovirus infection. MiXCR was run by TCRdb on the reads, yielding one entry per CDR3 protein. Of about 460,000 distinct CDR3 sequences listed, approximately 10% are singletons. Sequenced material: PBMCs. The source of these receptors is a human donor in good health (CMV status not recorded). Some clones in this sample may be carry-over from other donors' samples.

This clonotype has ten or more counts. The rearrangement uses TRBV7-2 and TRBJ2-3, with 8 bases matching TRBD1. Per germline, CDR1 SGHTA and CDR2 FQGNSA. The CDR3 has 14 amino acids. Trimming at V came to 5 bases and at J to 0 bases, leaving 1 base not matched to a gene. The CDR3 DNA is TGTGCCAGCAGCCGACAGGGGAGCACAGATACGCAGTATTTT. Translation: CASSRQGSTDTQYF.

Many counts were recorded for this clonotype. The V and J genes are TRBV28 and TRBJ2-1, with D perhaps TRBD1 (6 bases). The CDR3 runs to 14 residues. V gave up 6 bases and J gave up 1 base, with 10 bases separating them. Germline V CDR1 and CDR2: MDHEN, SYDVKM. The CDR3 nucleotides are TGTGCCAGCAGGGGACAAAAATCCTACAATGAGCAGTTCTTC. Translation gives CASRGQKSYNEQFF.

The chain recombines TRBV12-5 with TRBJ1-2; D uncertain. The V end was cut by 0 bases, the J end by 4 bases, with 15 bases between. Germline CDR1 and CDR2: LGHNT and FRNRAP. The CDR3 length is 16 residues. The CDR3 sequence is CASGLVLDGESYGYTF. In nucleotides, the CDR3 is TGTGCTAGTGGTTTGGTACTGGACGGGGAGTCCTATGGCTACACCTTC.

This rearrangement joins TRBV12-3 or TRBV12-4 to TRBJ1-5, with a weak D call TRBD1 (6 bases). The CDR3 totals 14 residues. The V end lost 6 bases, the J end lost 7 bases, and 16 bases lay between the germline ends. In DNA form, the CDR3 reads TGTGCCAGCAGGTTTGGGGGCGGAGGGCAGCCCCAGCATTTT. This codes for CASRFGGGGQPQHF.

This rearrangement joins TRBV5-1 to TRBJ1-5, with a tentative D call TRBD1 (5 bases). Looked up from germline, CDR1 is SGHRS and CDR2 is YFSETQ. The CDR3 loop spans 14 amino acids. Trimming stripped 2 bases from V and 7 bases from J, with 13 bases between. CDR3 in amino acids: CASSFDSREQPQHF. For the CDR3, the DNA is TGCGCCAGCAGCTTCGACAGCCGGGAACAGCCCCAGCATTTT.

This clonotype has a count of ten or more. This rearrangement joins TRBV4-1 to TRBJ1-5, with TRBD1 matching 7 bases. The CDR3 is 17 amino acids. V trimming: 0 bases; J trimming: 2 bases; junction bases outside the gene matches: 7. Germline lookup yields CDR1 MGHRA and CDR2 YSYEKL. CDR3 DNA: TGCGCCAGCAGCCAAGATCTAGGCGGACAGGGCAATCAGCCCCAGCATTTT. Translation gives CASSQDLGGQGNQPQHF.